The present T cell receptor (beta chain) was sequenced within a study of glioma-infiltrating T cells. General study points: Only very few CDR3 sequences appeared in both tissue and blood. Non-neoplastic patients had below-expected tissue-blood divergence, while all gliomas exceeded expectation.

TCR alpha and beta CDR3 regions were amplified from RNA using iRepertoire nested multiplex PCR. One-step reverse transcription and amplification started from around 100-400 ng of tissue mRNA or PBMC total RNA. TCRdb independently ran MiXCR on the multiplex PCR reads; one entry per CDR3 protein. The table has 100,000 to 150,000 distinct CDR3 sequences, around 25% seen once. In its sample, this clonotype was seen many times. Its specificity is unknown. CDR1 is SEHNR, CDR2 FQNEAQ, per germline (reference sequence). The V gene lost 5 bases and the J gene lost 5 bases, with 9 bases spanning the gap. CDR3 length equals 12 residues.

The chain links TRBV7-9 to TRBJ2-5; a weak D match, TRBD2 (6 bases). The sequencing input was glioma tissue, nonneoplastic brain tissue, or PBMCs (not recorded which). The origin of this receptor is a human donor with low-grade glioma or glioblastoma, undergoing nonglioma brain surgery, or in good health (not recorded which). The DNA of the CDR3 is TGTGCCAGCAGCGGGGACTTTGAGACCCAGTACTTC. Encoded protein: CASSGDFETQYF. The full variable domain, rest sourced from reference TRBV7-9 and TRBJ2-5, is DTGVSQNPRHKITKRGQNVTFRCDPISEHNRLYWYRQTLGQGPEFLTYFQNEAQLEKSRLLSDRFSAERPKGSFSTLEIQRTEQGDSAMYLCASSGDFETQYFGPGTRLLVL.